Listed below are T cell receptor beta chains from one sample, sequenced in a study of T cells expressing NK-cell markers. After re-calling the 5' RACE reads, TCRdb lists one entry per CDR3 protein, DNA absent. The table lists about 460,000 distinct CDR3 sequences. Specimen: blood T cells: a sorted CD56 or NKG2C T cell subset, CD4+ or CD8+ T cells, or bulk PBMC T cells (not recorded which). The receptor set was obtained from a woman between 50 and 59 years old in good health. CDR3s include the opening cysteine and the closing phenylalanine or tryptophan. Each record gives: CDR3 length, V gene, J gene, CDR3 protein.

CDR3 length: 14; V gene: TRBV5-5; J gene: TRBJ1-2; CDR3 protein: CASSTGQGAWGYTF
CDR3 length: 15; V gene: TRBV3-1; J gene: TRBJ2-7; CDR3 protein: CVSSQGLAGSYEQYF
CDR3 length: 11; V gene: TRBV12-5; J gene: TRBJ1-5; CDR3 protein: CASGFSQPQHF
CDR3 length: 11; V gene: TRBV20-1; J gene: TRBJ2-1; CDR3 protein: CSAEYRDEQFF
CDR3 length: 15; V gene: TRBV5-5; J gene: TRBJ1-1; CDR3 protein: CASSLEGPLNTEAFF
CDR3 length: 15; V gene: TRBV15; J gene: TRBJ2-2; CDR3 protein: CATTYGTANTGELFF
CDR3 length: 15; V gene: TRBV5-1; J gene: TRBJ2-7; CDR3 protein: CASSPLDRDYYEQYF
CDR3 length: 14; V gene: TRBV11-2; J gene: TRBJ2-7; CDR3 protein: CASSLYDRGYEQYF
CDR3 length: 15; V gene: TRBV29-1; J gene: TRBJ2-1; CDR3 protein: CSVEDLAGGTVEQFF
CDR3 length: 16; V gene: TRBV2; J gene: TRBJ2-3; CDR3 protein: CASSPTSGRSTDTQYF
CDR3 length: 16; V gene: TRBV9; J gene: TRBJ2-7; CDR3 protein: CASSFLPGGGLYEQYF
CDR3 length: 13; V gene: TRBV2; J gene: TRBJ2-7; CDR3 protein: CASSFDRGYEQYF
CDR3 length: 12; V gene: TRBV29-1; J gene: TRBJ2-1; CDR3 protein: CSFLVGYNEQFF
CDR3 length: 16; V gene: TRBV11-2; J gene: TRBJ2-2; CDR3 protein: CASSLPSGSVRGELFF
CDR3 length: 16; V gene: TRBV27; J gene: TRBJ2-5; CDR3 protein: CASSPWTSGSQETQYF
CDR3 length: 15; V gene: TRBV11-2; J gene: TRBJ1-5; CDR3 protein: CASSLESGVRQPQHF
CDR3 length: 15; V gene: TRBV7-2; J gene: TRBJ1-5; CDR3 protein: CASSPRGTDISPQHF
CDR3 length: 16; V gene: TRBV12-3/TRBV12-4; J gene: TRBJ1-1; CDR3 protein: CASSYRGGPVRTEAFF
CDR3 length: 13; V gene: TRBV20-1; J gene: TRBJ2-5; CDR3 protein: CSYSGSYQETQYF
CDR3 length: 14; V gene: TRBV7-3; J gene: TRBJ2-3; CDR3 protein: CASTTLAGLDTQYF
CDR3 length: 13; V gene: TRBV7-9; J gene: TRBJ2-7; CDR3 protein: CASGSFQGDEQYF
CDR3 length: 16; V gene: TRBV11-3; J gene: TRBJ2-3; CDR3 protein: CASSPPAAENTDTQYF
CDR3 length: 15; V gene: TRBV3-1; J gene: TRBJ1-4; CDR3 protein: CASSPQTGVNEKLFF
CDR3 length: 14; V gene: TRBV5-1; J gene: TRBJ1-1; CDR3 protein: CASSLDDAVIEAFF
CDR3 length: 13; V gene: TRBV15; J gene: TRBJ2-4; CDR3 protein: CATSPSRSNIQYF
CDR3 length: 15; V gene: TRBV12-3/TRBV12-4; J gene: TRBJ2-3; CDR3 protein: CASSRRVVSTDTQYF
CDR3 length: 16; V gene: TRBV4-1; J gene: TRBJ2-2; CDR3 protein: CASRNPGQGETGELFF
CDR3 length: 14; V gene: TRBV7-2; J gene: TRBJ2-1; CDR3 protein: CASSGGLAKSEQFF
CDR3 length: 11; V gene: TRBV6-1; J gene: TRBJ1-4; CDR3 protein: CASSVGDGLFF
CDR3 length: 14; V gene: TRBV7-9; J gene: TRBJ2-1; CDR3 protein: CASSPGRLAGEQFF
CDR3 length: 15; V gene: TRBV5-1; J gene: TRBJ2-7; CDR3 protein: CASSPSGGSNYEQYF
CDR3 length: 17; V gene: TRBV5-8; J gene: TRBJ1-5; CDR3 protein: CASSLWAGTGINQPQHF
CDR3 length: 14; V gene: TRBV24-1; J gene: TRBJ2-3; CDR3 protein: CATRYRENTDTQYF
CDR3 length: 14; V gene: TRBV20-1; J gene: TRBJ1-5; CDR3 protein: CSASRTGKGQPQHF
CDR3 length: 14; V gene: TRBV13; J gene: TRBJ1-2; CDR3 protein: CASSLVVGKDGYTF
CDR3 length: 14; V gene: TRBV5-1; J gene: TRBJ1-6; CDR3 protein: CASRSGAGTSPLHF
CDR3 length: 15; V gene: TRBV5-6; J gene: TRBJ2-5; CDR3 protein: CASSFRGAKQETQYF
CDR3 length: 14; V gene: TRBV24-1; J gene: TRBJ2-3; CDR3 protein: CATGTGGTTDTQYF
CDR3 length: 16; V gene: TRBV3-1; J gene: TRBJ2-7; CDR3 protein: CASSQDRLAGAHEQYF
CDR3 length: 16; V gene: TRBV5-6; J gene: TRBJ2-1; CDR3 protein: CASSPGQGAYYNEQFF
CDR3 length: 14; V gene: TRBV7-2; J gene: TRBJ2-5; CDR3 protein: CASSHLSGQETQYF
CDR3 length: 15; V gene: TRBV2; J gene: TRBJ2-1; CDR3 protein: CASSEAGGRFEAQFF
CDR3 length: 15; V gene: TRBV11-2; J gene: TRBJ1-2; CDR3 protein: CASSLDWGLPDGYTF
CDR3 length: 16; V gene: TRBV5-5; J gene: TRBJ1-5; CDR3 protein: CASSFQLDFGNQPQHF
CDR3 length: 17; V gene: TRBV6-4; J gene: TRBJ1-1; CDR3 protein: CASTSSVEARTDTEAFF
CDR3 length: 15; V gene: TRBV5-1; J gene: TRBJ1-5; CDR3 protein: CASSLTDRAGQPQHF